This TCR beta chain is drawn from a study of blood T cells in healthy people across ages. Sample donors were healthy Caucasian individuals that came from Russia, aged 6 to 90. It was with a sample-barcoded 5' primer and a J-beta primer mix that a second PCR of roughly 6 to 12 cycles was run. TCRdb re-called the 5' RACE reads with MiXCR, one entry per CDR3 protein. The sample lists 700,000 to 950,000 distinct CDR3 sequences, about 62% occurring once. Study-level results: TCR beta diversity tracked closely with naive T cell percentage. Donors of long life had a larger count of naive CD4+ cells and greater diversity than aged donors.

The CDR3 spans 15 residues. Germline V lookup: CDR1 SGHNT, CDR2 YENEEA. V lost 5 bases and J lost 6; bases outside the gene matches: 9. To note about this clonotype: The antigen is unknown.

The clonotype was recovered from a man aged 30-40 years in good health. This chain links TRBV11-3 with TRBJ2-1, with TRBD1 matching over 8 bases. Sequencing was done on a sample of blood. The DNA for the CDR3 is TGTGCCAGCAGCGCCAGGGTGGGACAGGCCAATGAGCAGTTCTTC. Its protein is CASSARVGQANEQFF.